This entry is about one T cell receptor beta chain. Distinct nucleotide sequences in the sample also encode this CDR3. J lost 0 bases, V lost 8 bases, and 3 bases had no gene match. The CDR3 has 14 amino acids. Germline V gene sequence: CDR1 MNHEY, CDR2 SMNVEV (reference sequence). The PCR had 60 Vbeta and 13 Jbeta primers. Assay: immunoSEQ multiplex PCR; the TCRdb copy retains only in-frame clones and omits some. The data contain 95,000 to 150,000 clones, about three quarters of them singletons. The entry originates in a study of cytomegalovirus exposure and HLA in healthy donors. The TCR originated in a man aged 60 to 75 in good health and CMV-seropositive. This chain joins TRBV27 and TRBJ1-3; 8 nucleotides match TRBD1. Sequenced sample: PBMCs. For the CDR3, the DNA is TGTGCCAGCCGGACAGGGCCCTCTGGAAACACCATATATTTT. It yields the protein CASRTGPSGNTIYF.